The next 3 T cell receptor beta chains were all read from a single sample in a study of shared clonotypes between healthy human individuals. Sequencing used immunoSEQ multiplex PCR; TCRdb keeps in-frame clones, though not all of them. The table lists millions of clones, 85% to 95% of them singletons. CD45RO-negative CD8 cells positively selected for CCR7 made up the naive population, which excluded terminally differentiated effector memory CD45RA+ cells. The sequenced material came from naive CD8+ T cells sorted from blood. These receptors all come from a man in his late teens or twenties in good health.

This clone has a single count. The rearrangement joins TRBV6-5 to TRBJ2-7; possibly TRBD1 for D (5 bases). This CDR3 region has 14 residues. Germline CDR1 reads MNHEY; CDR2 reads SVGAGI. Trimming cost V 0 bases and J 2 bases, with 8 bases left between them. CDR3 sequence (DNA): TGTGCCAGCAGTTACTCCAGGGTCCCCTACGAGCAGTACTTC. It translates to CASSYSRVPYEQYF.

For the CDR3, the DNA is TGTGCCAGCAGCTTAACCCGGGGTTCCAGCACAGATACGCAGTATTTT. It specifies CASSLTRGSSTDTQYF. The V gene is TRBV7-6, the J gene TRBJ2-3, with a tentative D call TRBD2 (5 bases). Looked up from germline, CDR1 is SGHVS and CDR2 is FNYEAQ. V was clipped by 2 bases and J by 0 bases, with 12 bases between them. CDR3 length: 16 residues.

This clone has a single count. The V and J genes are TRBV27 and TRBJ2-7, with TRBD2 matching over 8 bases. This CDR3 is 14 amino acids long. V lost 5 bases to trimming and J lost 2 bases; unmatched junction nucleotides: 5. The germline CDR1 and CDR2 sequences are MNHEY and SMNVEV (reference sequence). This CDR3 reads CASSVSGVTYEQYF. The DNA of the CDR3 is TGTGCCAGCAGTGTTAGCGGGGTCACCTACGAGCAGTACTTC.